This T cell receptor beta chain was identified in a study of CD8 T cells in ankylosing spondylitis. Scientists made TCR beta libraries using quantitative 5'-RACE with molecular barcodes. MiXCR, applied by TCRdb to the 5' RACE reads, yields one record per CDR3 protein. The sample shows roughly 150,000 distinct CDR3 sequences, around 32% of them seen only once. This clonotype was seen ten or more times. The CDR3 has 15 amino acids. Germline CDR1 is SGHDN and CDR2 is FVKESK. Losses at the gene ends were 4 bases for V and 4 bases for J; bases not matched to a gene: 8. The sequenced sample consisted of synovial fluid, either unsorted or a sorted T cell fraction (not recorded which). The sequence came from a male donor with ankylosing spondylitis. The chain employs TRBV14 and TRBJ2-3; TRBD2 agrees at 7 bases. The CDR3 DNA follows: TGTGCCAGCAGCCCCCGAGGGAGCGGGGCAGATACGCAGTATTTT. Its protein is CASSPRGSGADTQYF.